This entry is about one T cell receptor beta chain. Its specificity is not known. CDR1 is SGHRS, CDR2 YFSETQ, per germline. V lost 7 bases and J 7 bases, leaving 14 bases between the germline ends. The CDR3 runs 12 residues. Produced via immunoSEQ multiplex PCR; TCRdb's table is partial and in-frame only. The top ten clones hold approximately 1.5% of a sample with about a million clones, over 60% of them seen once. The data belong to a study of shared clonotypes between healthy human individuals. Study in general: Serving as donors were a couple of women and three men, whose ages spanned 18 to 49.

General study findings and limits: Clonotypes shared by all four sorted-subset donors had higher generation probabilities than non-shared clonotypes. The rarefaction results pointed to incomplete sorted-subset sequencing despite large depth.

The rearrangement links TRBV5-1 to TRBJ1-1; D is perhaps TRBD1 (5 bases). Source material: memory CD4+ T cells sorted from blood. Stated subset: CD45RA-negative fraction. This receptor was obtained from a man between 18 and 35 years old in good health. In nucleotides, the CDR3 is TGCGCCAGCGGCCAGGGAGGAGGTGAAGCTTTCTTT. Amino acid sequence: CASGQGGGEAFF.